These T cell receptor beta chains were read from a single sample in a study of blood T cell repertoires in COVID-19. Using immunoSEQ multiplex PCR, the repertoire was profiled, and TCRdb retains in-frame clones only, with some absent. The sample lists fewer than 90,000 clones; around four fifths were seen once. Material: peripheral blood. These TCRs come from a human donor in a cohort sampled during active COVID-19. The CDR3 runs from the conserved cysteine through the conserved F or W. Each record gives: CDR3 protein, CDR3 DNA, clone size, J gene, V gene, D gene. The D gene is left open where the match is weak. Size is stated for part of the rows, as once, few or many counts, or as a class when the clone is expanded.

CASRASGSEQYF TGTGCCAGCAGGGCTAGCGGGAGCGAGCAGTACTTC . TRBJ2-7 TRBV12-3/TRBV12-4 TRBD2
CASSRTWGVRQETQYF TGCGCCAGCAGCCGAACCTGGGGGGTGAGGCAAGAGACCCAGTACTTC . TRBJ2-5 TRBV4-1 .
CASSGPPRQGATSGNTIYF TGTGCCAGCAGCGGACCCCCCCGACAGGGGGCCACCTCTGGAAACACCATATATTTT . TRBJ1-3 TRBV9 TRBD1
CASSQSLAGGNEQFF TGTGCCAGCAGCCAATCACTAGCGGGAGGAAATGAGCAGTTCTTC . TRBJ2-1 TRBV14 TRBD2
CATSRGTSYEQYF TGTGCCACCAGCAGAGGGACTAGCTACGAGCAGTACTTC . TRBJ2-7 TRBV15 TRBD2
CASRTGQGSYEQYF TGCGCCAGCAGGACGGGACAGGGGTCCTACGAGCAGTACTTC . TRBJ2-7 TRBV5-1 TRBD1
CASSLRGVTEAFF TGTGCCAGCAGCTTGCGGGGAGTGACTGAAGCTTTCTTT . TRBJ1-1 TRBV5-8 .
CASSERTVNNSPLHF TGTGCCAGCAGTGAACGGACAGTTAATAATTCACCCCTCCACTTT . TRBJ1-6 TRBV6-1 .
CAWSTAGYYGYTF TGTGCCTGGAGTACAGCCGGATACTATGGCTACACCTTC . TRBJ1-2 TRBV30 .
CASSQRRGRRLNTEAFF TGTGCCAGCAGCCAGAGGCGGGGCAGGCGATTGAACACTGAAGCTTTCTTT . TRBJ1-1 TRBV3-1/TRBV3-2 .
CASSYKGDYGYTF TGTGCCAGCAGTTACAAGGGGGACTATGGCTACACCTTC . TRBJ1-2 TRBV6-5 .
CASSLGLGDTGELFF TGTGCCAGCAGCCTTGGACTAGGGGACACCGGGGAGCTGTTTTTT . TRBJ2-2 TRBV5-4 TRBD2
CASSLAGTSLNEQFF TGCGCCAGCAGCTTGGCTGGGACTAGCCTTAATGAGCAGTTCTTC . TRBJ2-1 TRBV5-1 TRBD2
CASSPYTGTSGSVQYF TGTGCCAGCAGCCCCTACACCGGGACTAGCGGGAGCGTGCAGTACTTC . TRBJ2-7 TRBV7-9 TRBD2
CASSLQGLAENNEQFF TGTGCCAGCAGCCTACAAGGACTAGCGGAAAACAATGAGCAGTTCTTC . TRBJ2-1 TRBV4-2 TRBD2
CASSLPGTANYGYTF TGTGCCAGCAGCCTACCGGGGACTGCGAACTATGGCTACACCTTC . TRBJ1-2 TRBV5-6 .
CASSSGVQETQYF TGCGCCAGCAGTTCAGGGGTCCAAGAGACCCAGTACTTC . TRBJ2-5 TRBV10-1 .
CASSPQGVETDTQYF TGTGCCAGCAGTCCCCAGGGGGTGGAAACAGATACGCAGTATTTT . TRBJ2-3 TRBV2 TRBD1
CASSLAGQGRAFF TGTGCCAGCAGTTTAGCGGGGCAGGGAAGAGCTTTCTTT few TRBJ1-1 TRBV12-3/TRBV12-4 .
CASSSRGGGMDQPQHF TGTGCCAGCAGTTCCAGAGGGGGGGGGATGGATCAGCCCCAGCATTTT . TRBJ1-5 TRBV28 .
CASSPRESGNTIYF TGTGCCAGCAGCCCGAGGGAATCAGGAAACACCATATATTTT . TRBJ1-3 TRBV7-9 .
CASSYGVNTEAFF TGCGCCAGCAGTTACGGGGTGAACACTGAAGCTTTCTTT . TRBJ1-1 TRBV5-1 .
CASSLDINRQGYTF TGTGCCAGCAGCTTAGATATTAATCGCCAGGGCTACACCTTC . TRBJ1-2 TRBV7-6 .
CASSSRTRDRERSGANVLTF TGCGCCAGCAGCTCGAGAACTCGGGACAGGGAGCGCTCTGGGGCCAACGTCCTGACTTTC . TRBJ2-6 TRBV5-1 TRBD1
CASREGLAANTDTQYF TGTGCCAGCAGGGAGGGGCTAGCGGCGAACACAGATACGCAGTATTTT few TRBJ2-3 TRBV4-2 TRBD2
CASSVDRQSSGNTIYF TGTGCCAGTAGTGTAGACAGGCAGAGCTCTGGAAACACCATATATTTT . TRBJ1-3 TRBV19 .
CASGGEGETQYF TGTGCCAGCGGGGGGGAAGGGGAGACCCAGTACTTC . TRBJ2-5 TRBV2 TRBD2
CASSLRGTGELFF TGTGCCAGCAGCTTACGGGGGACCGGGGAGCTGTTTTTT . TRBJ2-2 TRBV7-3 .
CASNPSGGPTYEQYF TGTGCCAGCAATCCTAGCGGGGGACCCACCTACGAGCAGTACTTC once TRBJ2-7 TRBV6-5 TRBD2
CASRGSWGDTEAFF TGTGCCAGCAGGGGCTCATGGGGGGACACTGAAGCTTTCTTT once TRBJ1-1 TRBV9 .
CASSTDRGAGNTIYF TGTGCCAGTAGTACAGACAGGGGAGCTGGAAACACCATATATTTT . TRBJ1-3 TRBV19 TRBD1
CASSLVAGVNEQFF TGTGCCAGCAGCTTAGTAGCGGGGGTCAATGAGCAGTTCTTC . TRBJ2-1 TRBV11-3 TRBD2
CASSLFPSETQYF TGTGCCAGCAGCTTGTTTCCCTCAGAGACCCAGTACTTC . TRBJ2-5 TRBV7-9 .
CASRDGQGALGYTF TGTGCCAGCAGAGACGGACAGGGGGCGCTTGGCTACACCTTC . TRBJ1-2 TRBV6-5 TRBD1
CASSTKYFYEQYF TGTGCCAGCAGCACCAAGTACTTCTACGAGCAGTACTTC . TRBJ2-7 TRBV3-1/TRBV3-2 .
CASSTKTSGRASRTDTQYF TGTGCCAGCAGTACAAAGACTAGCGGGAGGGCCTCTCGCACAGATACGCAGTATTTT . TRBJ2-3 TRBV7-2 TRBD2
CASSSPDRVDGYTF TGCGCCAGCAGCTCACCAGACAGGGTCGATGGCTACACCTTC . TRBJ1-2 TRBV5-1 TRBD1
CASSQGYSGASNQPQHF TGTGCCAGCAGCCAAGGGTATTCAGGGGCGAGCAATCAGCCCCAGCATTTT . TRBJ1-5 TRBV3-1/TRBV3-2 .
CASSVRGTSGVSEGEQFF TGTGCCAGCAGCGTAAGAGGGACTAGCGGGGTCTCTGAAGGTGAGCAGTTCTTC . TRBJ2-1 TRBV2 TRBD2
CASTRSPGQGWTGELFF TGCGCCAGCACGAGATCACCGGGACAGGGTTGGACCGGGGAGCTGTTTTTT . TRBJ2-2 TRBV10-2 TRBD1
CASGGRNSPLHF TGTGCCAGCGGTGGGCGTAATTCACCCCTCCACTTT . TRBJ1-6 TRBV9 .
CASSTKRTPAYEQYF TGTGCCAGCAGTACGAAAAGGACACCGGCCTACGAGCAGTACTTC . TRBJ2-7 TRBV6-5 .
CASSWTGPNTEAFF TGCGCCAGCAGCTGGACAGGGCCGAACACTGAAGCTTTCTTT . TRBJ1-1 TRBV5-1 TRBD1
CASSLAGNGYTDTQYF TGTGCCAGCAGCTTAGCCGGGAATGGGTATACAGATACGCAGTATTTT . TRBJ2-3 TRBV11-2 .
CASSPGQVQETQYF TGTGCCAGCAGTCCGGGACAGGTCCAAGAGACCCAGTACTTC . TRBJ2-5 TRBV6-5 TRBD1
CASSPTHSPGGYGYTF TGTGCCAGCAGCCCCACCCACAGCCCCGGGGGCTATGGCTACACCTTC . TRBJ1-2 TRBV7-3 .
CACLISGVWVGYTF TGTGCCTGCCTAATTTCGGGAGTCTGGGTTGGCTACACCTTC few TRBJ1-2 TRBV30 .
CAINSQGYEQYF TGTGCCATCAACTCACAGGGGTACGAGCAGTACTTC . TRBJ2-7 TRBV10-3 TRBD1
CASSPIQGDIRSGNTIYF TGTGCCAGCAGCCCAATCCAGGGGGACATTCGATCTGGAAACACCATATATTTT . TRBJ1-3 TRBV13 TRBD1
CASSPRGRGELFF TGTGCCAGCAGCCCCAGGGGGCGAGGGGAGCTGTTTTTT . TRBJ2-2 TRBV3-1/TRBV3-2 TRBD1
CASSGWDREAVGGDEQYF TGTGCCAGCAGTGGCTGGGACAGGGAGGCCGTCGGGGGGGACGAGCAGTACTTC . TRBJ2-7 TRBV6-1 .
CASSFTGDPNYGYTF TGCGCCAGCAGCTTTACAGGGGATCCTAACTATGGCTACACCTTC few TRBJ1-2 TRBV5-1 TRBD1
CASSDMTGGNSPLHF TGTGCCAGCAGTGATATGACAGGGGGTAATTCACCCCTCCACTTT few TRBJ1-6 TRBV2 TRBD1